The table lists the clone carrying this TCR beta chain with many counts. The source of the sample is a study of neurological immune-mediated disorders. Per germline, CDR1 DFQATT and CDR2 SNEGSKA (reference sequence). The CDR3 length is 15 residues. V dropped 0 bases and J dropped 5 bases, with 14 bases sitting between them. A single record per CDR3 protein comes from TCRdb applying MiXCR to the 5' RACE reads. The sample holds some 60,000 distinct CDR3 sequences, 3.5% seen once. Source material: PBMCs. The TCR originated in a woman in her twenties or thirties with multiple sclerosis. The rearrangement links TRBV20-1 to TRBJ2-1, with D unresolved. CDR3 sequence reads: CSARDGTRDNNEQFF. In DNA, the CDR3 is TGCAGTGCTAGAGATGGAACTCGAGATAACAATGAGCAGTTCTTC.